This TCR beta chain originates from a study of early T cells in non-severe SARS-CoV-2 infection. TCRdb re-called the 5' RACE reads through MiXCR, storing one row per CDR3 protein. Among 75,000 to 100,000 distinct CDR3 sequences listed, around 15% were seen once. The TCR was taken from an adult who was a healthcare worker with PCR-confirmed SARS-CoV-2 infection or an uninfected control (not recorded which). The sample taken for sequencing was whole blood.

Here the CDR3 reads CSVQIRDRNTGELFF. The CDR3 DNA reads as TGCAGCGTTCAAATCCGGGACAGAAACACCGGGGAGCTGTTTTTT. V usage is TRBV29-1 and J usage is TRBJ2-2, with 7 positions matching TRBD1. Germline values: CDR1 SQVTM, CDR2 ANQGSEA. CDR3 length: 15 residues. With V trimmed by 5 bases and J by 2 bases, 8 bases remained unmatched.